One and the same sample provided the 17 T cell receptor beta chains below, sequenced in a study of cytomegalovirus exposure and HLA in healthy donors. Primers included in the PCR were 60 Vbeta and 13 Jbeta primers. This table comes from immunoSEQ multiplex PCR, and its TCRdb copy is limited to in-frame clones, with some not included. Of around 160,000 clones listed, roughly 80% are singletons. The sequenced material came from PBMCs. The receptors stem from a male donor in good health and CMV-seropositive.

The V and J genes are TRBV15 and TRBJ2-3; 9 bases fit TRBD2. CDR3 length equals 15 residues. The ends lost 9 bases at V and 0 bases at J; junction bases unmatched: 7. CDR1 is LNHNV and CDR2 is YYDKDF in the germline V gene (reference sequence). CDR3 amino acids: CATSLAGLSTDTQYF. CDR3 DNA: TGTGCCACTTCACTAGCGGGTTTAAGCACAGATACGCAGTATTTT.

CDR3 residues: CASSFYRLQGKDANTEAFF. The CDR3 DNA sequence: TGTGCCAGCAGTTTTTACCGTCTTCAGGGGAAGGACGCGAACACTGAAGCTTTCTTT. This sequence joins TRBV27 and TRBJ1-1; possible D gene TRBD1, 6 bases. The CDR3 loop spans 19 amino acids. CDR1 is MNHEY, CDR2 SMNVEV, per germline (reference sequence). V gave up 3 bases and J gave up 1 base, with 24 bases separating them.

The chain is built from TRBV11-2 and TRBJ2-5; 11 nucleotides match TRBD1. CDR3 length: 16 residues. CDR1 and CDR2 from the germline V gene are SGHAT and FQNNGV. The junction had 5 bases not matched to a gene; V was cut back by 1 base and J by 4 bases. The CDR3, as DNA: TGTGCCAGCAGCTTAGGGGACAGGGGGTTAGGAGAGACCCAGTACTTC. Protein sequence: CASSLGDRGLGETQYF.

The CDR3 sequence: CATSPTSLNEQFF. In DNA form, the CDR3 reads TGTGCCACCAGCCCGACTTCGCTCAATGAGCAGTTCTTC. V is TRBV15 and J is TRBJ2-1; no definite D call. Germline-derived CDR1 and CDR2 are LNHNV and YYDKDF (reference sequence). The ends were cut back, 5 bases at V and 6 bases at J, with 11 bases in the middle. This CDR3 is built from 13 residues. The full variable domain, completed using reference TRBV15 and TRBJ2-1, is DAMVIQNPRYQVTQFGKPVTLSCSQTLNHNVMYWYQQKSSQAPKLLFHYYDKDFNNEADTPDNFQSRRPNTSFCFLDIRSPGLGDTAMYLCATSPTSLNEQFFGPGTRLTVL.

The V gene is TRBV5-1, the J gene TRBJ2-3, with D perhaps matching TRBD1 (6 bases). The germline V gene has CDR1 SGHRS and CDR2 YFSETQ. This CDR3 has 16 residues. V was shortened by 1 base and J by 0 bases, with 12 bases between the two germline ends. The CDR3 bases are TGCGCCAGCAGCTTGAGTGGGACATCTAGCACAGATACGCAGTATTTT. It yields the protein CASSLSGTSSTDTQYF.

The chain links TRBV6-6 to TRBJ2-7; D possibly corresponds to TRBD2 (6 bases). V shed 10 bases and J shed 3 bases, with 7 bases lying between them. The CDR3 spans 10 residues. The germline V gene encodes CDR1 MNHNY and CDR2 SVGAGI (reference sequence). CDR3 nucleotide sequence: TGTGCCACGCGGGACTACGAGCAGTACTTC. The encoded protein is CATRDYEQYF.

The gene calls are TRBV7-8 and TRBJ2-1, with 8 bases lining up with TRBD1. The germline gives CDR1 SGHVS, CDR2 FQNEAQ. The length of the CDR3 is 22 residues. J lost 9 bases, V lost 5 bases, and 33 bases had no gene match. For the CDR3, the DNA is TGTGCCAGCAGCCGCCCGGGACAGGCCCCCGATGGTTCGTGGCCGGGGATGGGTGAGCAGTTCTTC. This translates into CASSRPGQAPDGSWPGMGEQFF.

CDR3 DNA sequence: TGTGCCAGCACGACTAGGCCTCAACTCGATGAGCAGTTCTTC. This encodes CASTTRPQLDEQFF. The J gene is TRBJ2-1, the V gene TRBV18; a possible D gene is TRBD2 (6 bases). The CDR3 loop spans 14 amino acids. V was clipped by 8 bases and J by 8 bases, with 19 bases between them. CDR1 is KGHSH and CDR2 is LQKENI in the germline V gene.

The gene calls are TRBV28 and TRBJ1-2, with D unresolved. CDR1 is MDHEN and CDR2 is SYDVKM in the germline V gene. V shed 6 bases and J shed 8 bases, with 13 bases lying between them. This CDR3 is 12 amino acids long. CDR3 sequence reads: CASSQALRGYTF. Here the CDR3 DNA reads TGTGCCAGCAGCCAAGCCTTACGGGGCTACACCTTC.

V usage is TRBV5-5 and J usage is TRBJ2-3, with 15 positions matching TRBD2. In germline, CDR1 is SGHKS, CDR2 YYEKEE (reference sequence). Trimming took 4 bases from V and 0 from J; bases not matched to a gene: 9. CDR3 length: 19 amino acids. The CDR3 nucleotides read TGTGCCAGCAGCCGGGGACTAGCGGGAGGCCAACGTAGCACAGATACGCAGTATTTT. This encodes CASSRGLAGGQRSTDTQYF.

The J gene is TRBJ2-7, the V gene TRBV10-3; 7 bases line up with TRBD1. The length of the CDR3 is 16 residues. The V gene's germline CDR1 is ENHRY and CDR2 SYGVKD. The V segment lost 0 bases and the J segment 3 bases; nucleotides outside the gene matches: 8. The CDR3 DNA follows: TGTGCCATCAGTGAGTCGATGCTACAGGGGAACTACGAGCAGTACTTC. Protein sequence: CAISESMLQGNYEQYF.

The chain employs TRBV10-3 and TRBJ1-1; 8 bases map to TRBD1. The CDR3 is 16 amino acids. CDR1 is ENHRY, CDR2 SYGVKD, per germline. After removal of 1 base from V and 5 bases from J, the junction contained 9 bases not matched to a gene. The CDR3 spells CAISELGPGGRTEAFF. The DNA for the CDR3 is TGTGCCATCAGTGAGTTGGGGCCAGGGGGCCGGACTGAAGCTTTCTTT.

Remarks on this clone: Different DNA sequences within this sample yield the same CDR3. The chain couples TRBV18 to TRBJ2-5; TRBD1 is a possible D gene (5 bases). Germline V gives CDR1 KGHSH, CDR2 LQKENI. Between the trimmed V and J ends, which lost 6 bases and 2 bases, there was a span of 10 bases. The CDR3 has 13 amino acids. The CDR3 here is CASSPPGQETQYF. The CDR3 DNA sequence: TGTGCCAGCTCTCCGCCAGGGCAAGAGACCCAGTACTTC.

The chain joins TRBV28 to TRBJ1-2; 8 nucleotides agree with TRBD1. J was trimmed by 4 bases and V by 7 bases; bases with no gene match: 5. This CDR3 comprises 13 residues. Germline V gives CDR1 MDHEN, CDR2 SYDVKM. In DNA, the CDR3 is TGTGCCAGCACCCTACAGGGGGTCTATGGCTACACCTTC. Encoded protein: CASTLQGVYGYTF.

This chain links TRBV5-1 with TRBJ2-5, with TRBD2 identical over 10 bases. The germline gives CDR1 SGHRS, CDR2 YFSETQ. V was clipped by 0 bases and J by 5 bases; unmatched bases: 7. This CDR3 is built from 16 residues. In DNA form, the CDR3 reads TGCGCCAGCAGCTTGGGGGGACTAGCGAGTAGGGAGACCCAGTACTTC. Its protein product is CASSLGGLASRETQYF.

The gene calls are TRBV7-2 and TRBJ1-3; D ambiguous. The CDR3 length is 15 residues. The germline CDR1 and CDR2 sequences are SGHTA and FQGNSA. The V end was cut by 3 bases, the J end by 0 bases, with 9 bases between. The CDR3 DNA reads as TGTGCCAGCAGCTTGGGCTCGAGCTCTGGAAACACCATATATTTT. It yields the protein CASSLGSSSGNTIYF. The full variable domain, rest sourced from reference TRBV7-2 and TRBJ1-3, is GAGVSQSPSNKVTEKGKDVELRCDPISGHTALYWYRQSLGQGLEFLIYFQGNSAPDKSGLPSDRFSAERTGGSVSTLTIQRTQQEDSAVYLCASSLGSSSGNTIYFGEGSWLTVV.

V usage is TRBV15 and J usage is TRBJ2-5, with 9 positions matching TRBD2. The J call is uncertain, as TRBJ2-7 better fits the DNA end. This CDR3 spans 14 amino acids. The germline gives CDR1 LNHNV, CDR2 YYDKDF (reference sequence). CDR3 bases: TGTGCCACCAGCTTTGGCGGGAGGGTCTACGAGCAGTACTTC. It yields the protein CATSFGGRVYEQYF.